Listed below are T cell receptor beta chains from one sample, sequenced in a study of T cell responses to AZD1222 COVID-19 vaccine. TCRdb keeps only in-frame clones here, not all; method: immunoSEQ multiplex PCR. The sample yields under 150,000 clones, of which the top ten take up 2.2%. The sample consisted of peripheral blood. The receptors derive from an adult in good health. Both conserved end residues are part of each CDR3. A D gene is named only where the DNA matches it firmly.

NA | TRBJ1-4 | TRBV28 | TGTGCCAGCAGTTTCCTGGGCAGGGGTATGGGTGAAAAACTGTTTTTT | CASSFLGRGMGEKLFF
NA | TRBJ2-1 | TRBV9 | TGTGCCAGCAGCGTAGGTGGAGGGGGCGCCCCGGAACTGTACAATGAGCAGTTCTTC | CASSVGGGGAPELYNEQFF
NA | TRBJ2-5 | TRBV29-1 | TGCAGCGTTGAGTGGAACGAAGAGACCCAGTACTTC | CSVEWNEETQYF
NA | TRBJ2-3 | TRBV3-1/TRBV3-2 | TGTGCCAGCAGCCCGGGATGGGGGCAGGGAGCTAGCACAGATACGCAGTATTTT | CASSPGWGQGASTDTQYF
TRBD1 | TRBJ1-2 | TRBV30 | TGTGCCTGGAGGAAGGGACAGAACTATGGCTACACCTTC | CAWRKGQNYGYTF
NA | TRBJ2-1 | TRBV12-5 | TGTGCTAGTGGTTTGGGCTCGGGACATGAGCAGTTCTTC | CASGLGSGHEQFF
NA | TRBJ1-5 | TRBV19 | TGTGCCAGTAGTATCCTCTGGGGGCTAATAAGCAATCAGCCCCAGCATTTT | CASSILWGLISNQPQHF
NA | TRBJ2-5 | TRBV12-3/TRBV12-4 | TGTGCCAGCAGTAGGGGTACGGAGACCCAGTACTTC | CASSRGTETQYF
NA | TRBJ2-4 | TRBV7-9 | TGTGCCAGCAGCTCGAGACTCGGAGCCAAAAACATTCAGTACTTC | CASSSRLGAKNIQYF
NA | TRBJ2-3 | TRBV7-2 | TGTGCCAGCAGCTTAGAGGTGGGGTATCGGGTAGATACGCAGTATTTT | CASSLEVGYRVDTQYF
NA | TRBJ2-7 | TRBV5-6 | TGTGCCAGCAGCTTTGAACAGGGCTACGAGCAGTACTTC | CASSFEQGYEQYF
NA | TRBJ2-7 | TRBV7-6 | TGTGCCAGCAGCTTAGCGGGGCCCCCCTCCTACGAGCAGTACTTC | CASSLAGPPSYEQYF
TRBD1 | TRBJ1-4 | TRBV9 | TGTGCCAGCAGCGTAGGGCAGGGACAGGGCGGGGAAAAACTGTTTTTT | CASSVGQGQGGEKLFF
TRBD2 | TRBJ2-7 | TRBV7-6 | TGTGCCAGCAGCTTAGGGCTTCAAGCGGGGGGGTCCGAGCAGTACTTC | CASSLGLQAGGSEQYF
NA | TRBJ2-6 | TRBV6-5 | TGTGCCAGCAGGTCCCACTCTGGGGCCAACGTCCTGACTTTC | CASRSHSGANVLTF
NA | TRBJ1-4 | TRBV7-9 | TGTGCCAGCAGCTTTGTGGGCGAAAAACTGTTTTTT | CASSFVGEKLFF
NA | TRBJ2-2 | TRBV7-9 | TGTGCCAGCAGCTTATGGGGAAGGACCGGGGAGCTGTTTTTT | CASSLWGRTGELFF
NA | TRBJ2-7 | TRBV11-1 | TGTGCCAGCAGCTTAACTGTGGGGAACCCGGGCTACGAGCAGTACTTC | CASSLTVGNPGYEQYF
NA | TRBJ2-1 | TRBV30 | TGTGCCTGGAGTGTACTAGAGGGGCCCGTTGGATATGAGCAGTTCTTC | CAWSVLEGPVGYEQFF
NA | TRBJ1-4 | TRBV12-3/TRBV12-4 | TGTGCCAGCAGTCGGAGCCTTAATGAAAAACTGTTTTTT | CASSRSLNEKLFF
NA | TRBJ1-1 | TRBV6-1 | TGTGCCAGCAGTGAAGTTGCGGGTTCGACCAACACTGAAGCTTTCTTT | CASSEVAGSTNTEAFF
TRBD2 | TRBJ2-2 | TRBV4-1 | TGCGCCAGCAGAACTTTTCGGGGGGGCTCGAACACCGGGGAGCTGTTTTTT | CASRTFRGGSNTGELFF
TRBD1 | TRBJ2-5 | TRBV7-8 | TGTGCCAGCAGCCTAAGGGACAGGTTTGAGACCCAGTACTTC | CASSLRDRFETQYF